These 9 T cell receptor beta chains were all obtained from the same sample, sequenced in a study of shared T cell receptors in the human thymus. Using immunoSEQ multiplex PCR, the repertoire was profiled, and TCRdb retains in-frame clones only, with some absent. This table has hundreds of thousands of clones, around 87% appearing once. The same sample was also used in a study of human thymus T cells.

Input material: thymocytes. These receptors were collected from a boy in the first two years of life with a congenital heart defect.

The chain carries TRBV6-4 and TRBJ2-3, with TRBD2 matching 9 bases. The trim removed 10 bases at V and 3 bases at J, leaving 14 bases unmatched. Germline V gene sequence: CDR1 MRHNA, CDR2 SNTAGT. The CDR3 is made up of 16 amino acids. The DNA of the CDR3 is TGTGCCACCGCCTCTGAGGCTAGCGGGAAAACAGATACGCAGTATTTT. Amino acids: CATASEASGKTDTQYF.

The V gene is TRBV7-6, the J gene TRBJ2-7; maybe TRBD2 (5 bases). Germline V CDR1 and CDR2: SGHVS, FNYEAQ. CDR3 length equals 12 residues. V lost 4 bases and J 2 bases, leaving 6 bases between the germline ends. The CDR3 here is CASSSGTYEQYF. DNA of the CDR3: TGTGCCAGCAGCTCCGGGACCTACGAGCAGTACTTC.

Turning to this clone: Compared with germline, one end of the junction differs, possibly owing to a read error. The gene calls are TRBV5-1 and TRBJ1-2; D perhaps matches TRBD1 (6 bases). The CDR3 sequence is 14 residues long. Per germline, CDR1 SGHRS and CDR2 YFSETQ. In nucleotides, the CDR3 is TGCGCCAGCAGCTTGACAGGGAAGGGGTATGACTACACCTTC. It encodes CASSLTGKGYDYTF.

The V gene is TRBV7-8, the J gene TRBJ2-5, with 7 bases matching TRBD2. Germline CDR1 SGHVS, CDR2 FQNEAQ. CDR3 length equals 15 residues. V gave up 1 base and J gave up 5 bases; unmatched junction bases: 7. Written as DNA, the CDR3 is TGTGCCAGCAGCTTAGGTACAGCGGGGACGGAGACCCAGTACTTC. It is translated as CASSLGTAGTETQYF.

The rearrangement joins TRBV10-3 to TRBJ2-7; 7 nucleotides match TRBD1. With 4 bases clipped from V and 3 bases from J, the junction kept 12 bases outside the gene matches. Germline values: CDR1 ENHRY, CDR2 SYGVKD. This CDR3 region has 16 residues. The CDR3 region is CAISGNRGVPIYEQYF. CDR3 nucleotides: TGTGCCATCAGTGGTAACAGGGGCGTACCGATCTACGAGCAGTACTTC.

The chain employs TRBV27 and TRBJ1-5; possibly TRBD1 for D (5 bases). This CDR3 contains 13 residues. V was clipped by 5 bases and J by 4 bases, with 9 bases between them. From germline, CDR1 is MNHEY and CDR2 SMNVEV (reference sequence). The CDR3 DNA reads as TGTGCCAGCAGTGGATCAGGGAATCAGCCCCAGCATTTT. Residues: CASSGSGNQPQHF.

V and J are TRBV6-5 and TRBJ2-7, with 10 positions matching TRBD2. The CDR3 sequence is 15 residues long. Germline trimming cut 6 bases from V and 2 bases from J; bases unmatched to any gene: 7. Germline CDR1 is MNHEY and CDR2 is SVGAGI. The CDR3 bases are TGTGCCAGCAGACCTAAGCGGGGGGGGCCCTACGAGCAGTACTTC. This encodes CASRPKRGGPYEQYF.

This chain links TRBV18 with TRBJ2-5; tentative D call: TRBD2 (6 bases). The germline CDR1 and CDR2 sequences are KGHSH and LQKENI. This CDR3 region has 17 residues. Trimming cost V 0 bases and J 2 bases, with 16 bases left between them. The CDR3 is CASSPPYRRGEQETQYF. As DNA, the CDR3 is TGTGCCAGCTCACCACCCTACAGGCGGGGTGAGCAAGAGACCCAGTACTTC. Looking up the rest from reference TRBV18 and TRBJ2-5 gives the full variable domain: NAGVMQNPRHLVRRRGQEARLRCSPMKGHSHVYWYRQLPEEGLKFMVYLQKENIIDESGMPKERFSAEFPKEGPSILRIQQVVRGDSAAYFCASSPPYRRGEQETQYFGPGTRLLVL.

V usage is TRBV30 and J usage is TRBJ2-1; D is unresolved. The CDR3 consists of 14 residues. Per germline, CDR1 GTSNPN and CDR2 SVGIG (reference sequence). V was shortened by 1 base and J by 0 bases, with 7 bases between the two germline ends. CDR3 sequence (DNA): TGTGCCTGGAGTGGTCAGTACTCCTACAATGAGCAGTTCTTC. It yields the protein CAWSGQYSYNEQFF. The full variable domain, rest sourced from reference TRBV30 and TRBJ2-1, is SQTIHQWPATLVQPVGSPLSLECTVEGTSNPNLYWYRQAAGRGLQLLFYSVGIGQISSEVPQNLSASRPQDRQFILSSKKLLLSDSGFYLCAWSGQYSYNEQFFGPGTRLTVL.